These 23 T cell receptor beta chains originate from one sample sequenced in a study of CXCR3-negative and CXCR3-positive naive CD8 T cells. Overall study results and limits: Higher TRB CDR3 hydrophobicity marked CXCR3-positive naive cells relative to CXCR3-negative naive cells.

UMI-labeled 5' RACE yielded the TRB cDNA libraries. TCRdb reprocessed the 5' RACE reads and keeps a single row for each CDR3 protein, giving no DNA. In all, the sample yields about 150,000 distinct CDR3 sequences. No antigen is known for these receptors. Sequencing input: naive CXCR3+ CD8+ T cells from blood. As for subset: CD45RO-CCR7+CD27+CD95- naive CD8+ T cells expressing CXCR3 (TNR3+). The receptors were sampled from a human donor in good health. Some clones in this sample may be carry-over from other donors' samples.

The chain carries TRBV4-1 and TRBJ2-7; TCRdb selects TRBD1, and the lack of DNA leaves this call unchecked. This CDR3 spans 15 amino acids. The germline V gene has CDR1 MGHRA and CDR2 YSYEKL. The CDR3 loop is CASSQEARGMYEQYF.

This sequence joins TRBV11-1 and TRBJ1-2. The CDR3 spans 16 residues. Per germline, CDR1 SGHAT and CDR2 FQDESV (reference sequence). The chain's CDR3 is CASSPRALGPNYGYTF.

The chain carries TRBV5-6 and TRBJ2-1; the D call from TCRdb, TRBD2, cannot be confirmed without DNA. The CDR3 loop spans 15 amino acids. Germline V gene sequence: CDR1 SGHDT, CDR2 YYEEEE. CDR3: CASSLWGLAYNEQFF.

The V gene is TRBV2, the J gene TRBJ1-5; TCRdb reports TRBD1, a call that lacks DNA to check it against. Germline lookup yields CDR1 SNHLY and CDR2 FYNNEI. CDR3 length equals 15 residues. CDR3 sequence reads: CASSEYRGVDQPQHF.

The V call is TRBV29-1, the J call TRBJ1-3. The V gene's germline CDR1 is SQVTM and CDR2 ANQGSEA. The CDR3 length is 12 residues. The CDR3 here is CSVRQDGNTIYF.

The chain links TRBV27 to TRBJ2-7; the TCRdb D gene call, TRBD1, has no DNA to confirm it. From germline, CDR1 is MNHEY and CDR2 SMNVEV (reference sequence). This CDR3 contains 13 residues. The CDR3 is CASSLSPGVEQYF.

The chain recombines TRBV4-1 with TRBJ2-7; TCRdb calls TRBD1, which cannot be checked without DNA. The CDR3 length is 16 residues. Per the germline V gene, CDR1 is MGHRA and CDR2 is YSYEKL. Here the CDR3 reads CASSQSRTGVFYEQYF.

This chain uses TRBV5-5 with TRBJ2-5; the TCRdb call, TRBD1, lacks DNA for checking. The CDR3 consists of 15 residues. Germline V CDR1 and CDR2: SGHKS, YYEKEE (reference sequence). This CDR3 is CASSSTPGQGETQYF.

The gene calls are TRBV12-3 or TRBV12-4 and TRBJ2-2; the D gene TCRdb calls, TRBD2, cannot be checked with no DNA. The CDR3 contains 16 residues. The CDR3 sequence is CASSDGTSILMGELFF.

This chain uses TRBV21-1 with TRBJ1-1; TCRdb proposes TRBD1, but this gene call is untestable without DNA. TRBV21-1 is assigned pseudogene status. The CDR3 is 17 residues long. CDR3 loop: CAGSKALRTGSHTEAFF.

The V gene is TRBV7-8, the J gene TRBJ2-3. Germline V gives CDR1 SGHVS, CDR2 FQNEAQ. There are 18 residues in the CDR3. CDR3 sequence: CASSLVVSDDPVTDTQYF.

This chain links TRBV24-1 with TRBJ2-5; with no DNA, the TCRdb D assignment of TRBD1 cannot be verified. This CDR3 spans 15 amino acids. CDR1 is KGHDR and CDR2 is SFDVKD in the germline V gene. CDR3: CATSDEETGSETQYF.

The chain's CDR3 is CASSPRTSGRGNEQFF. The V call is TRBV13, the J call TRBJ2-1; TCRdb's assignment of TRBD2 cannot be checked, as there is no DNA. Germline lookup yields CDR1 PRHDT and CDR2 FYEKMQ (reference sequence). CDR3 length: 16 residues.

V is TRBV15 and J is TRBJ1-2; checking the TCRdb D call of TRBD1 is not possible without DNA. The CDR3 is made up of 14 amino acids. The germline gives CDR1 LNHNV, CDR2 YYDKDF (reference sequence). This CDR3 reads CATLPGQGPGGYTF.

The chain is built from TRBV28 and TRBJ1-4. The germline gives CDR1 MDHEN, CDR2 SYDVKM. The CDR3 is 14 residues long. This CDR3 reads CASSLLLSGEKLFF. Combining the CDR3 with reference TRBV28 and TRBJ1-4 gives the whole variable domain DVKVTQSSRYLVKRTGEKVFLECVQDMDHENMFWYRQDPGLGLRLIYFSYDVKMKEKGDIPEGYSVSREKKERFSLILESASTNQTSMYLCASSLLLSGEKLFFGSGTQLSVL.

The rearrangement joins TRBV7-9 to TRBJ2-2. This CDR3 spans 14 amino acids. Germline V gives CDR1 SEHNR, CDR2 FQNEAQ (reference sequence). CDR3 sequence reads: CASSLARYTGELFF.

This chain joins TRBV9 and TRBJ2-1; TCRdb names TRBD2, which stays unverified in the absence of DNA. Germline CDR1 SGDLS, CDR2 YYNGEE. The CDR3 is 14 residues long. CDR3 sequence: CASSALSGYNEQFF.

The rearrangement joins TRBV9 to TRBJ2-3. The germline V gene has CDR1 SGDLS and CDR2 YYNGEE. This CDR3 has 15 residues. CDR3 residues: CASSVAGVSTDTQYF.

The chain's CDR3 is CASGPVADYEQYF. This rearrangement joins TRBV12-5 to TRBJ2-7; the TRBD1 assignment by TCRdb is unverifiable without DNA. The CDR3 sequence is 13 residues long. From germline, CDR1 is LGHNT and CDR2 FRNRAP.

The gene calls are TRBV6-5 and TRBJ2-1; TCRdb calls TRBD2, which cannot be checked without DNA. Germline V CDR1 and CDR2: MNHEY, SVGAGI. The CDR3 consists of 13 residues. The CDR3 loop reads CASSWTSSNEQFF.

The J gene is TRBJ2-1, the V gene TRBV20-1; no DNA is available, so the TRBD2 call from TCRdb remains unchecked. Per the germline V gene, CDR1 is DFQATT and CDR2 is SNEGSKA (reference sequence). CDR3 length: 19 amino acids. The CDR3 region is CSARDTLAGFLSSYNEQFF.

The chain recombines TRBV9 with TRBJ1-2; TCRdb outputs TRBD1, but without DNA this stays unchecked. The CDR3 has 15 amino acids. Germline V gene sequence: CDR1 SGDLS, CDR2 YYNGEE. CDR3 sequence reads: CASSGPGQANYGYTF.

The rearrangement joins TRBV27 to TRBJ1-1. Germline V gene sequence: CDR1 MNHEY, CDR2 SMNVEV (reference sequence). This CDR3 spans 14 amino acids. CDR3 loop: CASSLHGMNTEAFF.